One and the same sample provided the 9 T cell receptor beta chains below, sequenced in a study of blood T cell repertoires in COVID-19. Measured with immunoSEQ multiplex PCR; TCRdb has only the in-frame clones, and not every one. In the table there are about 71,000 clones, around 85% of which are singletons. Sequencing was performed on peripheral blood. The receptors stem from a man older than 75 with acute or convalescent COVID-19.

The chain is built from TRBV24-1 and TRBJ2-5; TRBD1 aligns across 10 bases. Per germline, CDR1 KGHDR and CDR2 SFDVKD. This CDR3 comprises 15 residues. Trimming at V came to 5 bases and at J to 5 bases, leaving 7 bases not matched to a gene. CDR3 bases: TGTGCCACCAGTGGGGGGGGACAGGGGTTGGAGACCCAGTACTTC. Translating it yields CATSGGGQGLETQYF.

The chain couples TRBV3-1 (or the pseudogene TRBV3-2) to TRBJ2-7; 7 positions match TRBD1. The germline V gene has CDR1 LGHDT and CDR2 YNNKEL (reference sequence). The J segment lost 7 bases and the V segment lost 1 base, leaving 1 base of the junction unmatched. The CDR3 is 12 residues long. The CDR3 region is CASSQAGGEQYF. DNA for the CDR3: TGTGCCAGCAGCCAAGCAGGGGGTGAGCAGTACTTC.

The chain links TRBV7-6 to TRBJ1-3; possibly TRBD1 for D (6 bases). The germline CDR1 and CDR2 sequences are SGHVS and FNYEAQ. This CDR3 has 16 amino acids. Trimming took 0 bases from V and 0 from J, leaving 9 bases between them. The CDR3 DNA sequence: TGTGCCAGCAGCTTAGCGGGGGCAGACTCTGGAAACACCATATATTTT. Amino acid sequence: CASSLAGADSGNTIYF.

The chain has TRBV30 and TRBJ1-6; D remains unclear. This CDR3 comprises 17 residues. V was cut by 1 base and J by 9 bases, with 22 bases left in between. The germline V gene has CDR1 GTSNPN and CDR2 SVGIG (reference sequence). DNA of the CDR3: TGTGCCTGGAGTGGAGGTGCGAGGACGTCGGGATTTTCACCCCTCCACTTT. This gives the protein CAWSGGARTSGFSPLHF.

The V call is TRBV6-2 or TRBV6-3, the J call TRBJ2-3, with 10 bases that match TRBD2. This CDR3 is built from 18 residues. The V segment lost 0 bases and the J segment 0 bases; nucleotides outside the gene matches: 6. Germline loops: CDR1 MNHEY, CDR2 SVGEGT. The CDR3 loop is CASSYSSGLAVSTDTQYF. CDR3 in DNA: TGTGCCAGCAGTTACTCGTCCGGACTAGCGGTTAGCACAGATACGCAGTATTTT.

J is TRBJ1-2 and V is TRBV7-9; TRBD1 matches at 8 bases. CDR1 and CDR2 from the germline V gene are SEHNR and FQNEAQ (reference sequence). This CDR3 has 14 residues. V gave up 5 bases and J gave up 4 bases; unmatched junction bases: 6. CDR3 DNA: TGTGCCAGCAGCCGAACAGGGGGAACCTATGGCTACACCTTC. Translating it yields CASSRTGGTYGYTF.

The chain joins TRBV28 to TRBJ2-2; weak D call: TRBD2 (6 bases). The CDR3 is 17 residues long. CDR1 is MDHEN and CDR2 is SYDVKM in the germline V gene. Trimming left V 1 base short and J 1 base short, with 13 bases between. CDR3 nucleotides: TGTGCCAGCAGTTTATCAATTATGGAGGGGAACACCGGGGAGCTGTTTTTT. This encodes CASSLSIMEGNTGELFF.

CDR3 sequence: CASSPGGTDTQYF. CDR3 sequence (DNA): TGTGCCAGCAGCCCCGGAGGGACAGATACGCAGTATTTT. The chain joins TRBV7-2 to TRBJ2-3; the D gene is possibly TRBD2 (6 bases). The germline V gene encodes CDR1 SGHTA and CDR2 FQGNSA. This CDR3 has 13 amino acids. V lost 5 bases and J 3 bases, leaving 9 bases between the germline ends. The full variable domain, with the rest looked up from reference TRBV7-2 and TRBJ2-3, is GAGVSQSPSNKVTEKGKDVELRCDPISGHTALYWYRQSLGQGLEFLIYFQGNSAPDKSGLPSDRFSAERTGGSVSTLTIQRTQQEDSAVYLCASSPGGTDTQYFGPGTRLTVL.

V is TRBV6-2 or TRBV6-3 and J is TRBJ1-6; TRBD1 aligns across 9 bases. CDR3 length equals 18 residues. Per germline, CDR1 MNHEY and CDR2 SVGEGT. Trimming at V came to 0 bases and at J to 6 bases, leaving 9 bases not matched to a gene. CDR3 residues: CASSYSTATGGFNSPLHF. CDR3 sequence (DNA): TGTGCCAGCAGTTACTCGACGGCTACAGGGGGCTTTAATTCACCCCTCCACTTT.